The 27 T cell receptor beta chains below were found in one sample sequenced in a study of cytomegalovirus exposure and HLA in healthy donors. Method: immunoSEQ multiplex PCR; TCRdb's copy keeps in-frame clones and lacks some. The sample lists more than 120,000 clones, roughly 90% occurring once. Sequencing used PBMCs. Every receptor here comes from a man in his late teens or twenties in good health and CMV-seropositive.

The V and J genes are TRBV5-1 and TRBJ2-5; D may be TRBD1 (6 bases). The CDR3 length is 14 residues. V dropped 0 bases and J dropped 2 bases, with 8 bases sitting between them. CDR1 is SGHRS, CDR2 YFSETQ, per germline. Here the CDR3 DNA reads TGCGCCAGCAGCTTGGCCGGACAGCAAGAGACCCAGTACTTC. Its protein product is CASSLAGQQETQYF.

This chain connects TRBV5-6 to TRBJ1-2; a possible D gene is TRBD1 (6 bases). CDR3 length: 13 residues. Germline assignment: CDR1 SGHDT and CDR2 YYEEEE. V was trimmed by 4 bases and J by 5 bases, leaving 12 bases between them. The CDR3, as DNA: TGTGCCAGCAGCCCAGGGACAAGTTATGGCTACACCTTC. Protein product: CASSPGTSYGYTF.

The CDR3, as DNA: TGCGCCAGCAGCTATGGACTAGCAGAAGATACGCAGTATTTT. It yields the protein CASSYGLAEDTQYF. The V call is TRBV4-1, the J call TRBJ2-3; 8 bases line up with TRBD2. With 5 bases clipped from V and 5 bases from J, the junction kept 6 bases outside the gene matches. There are 14 residues in the CDR3. The germline gives CDR1 MGHRA, CDR2 YSYEKL.

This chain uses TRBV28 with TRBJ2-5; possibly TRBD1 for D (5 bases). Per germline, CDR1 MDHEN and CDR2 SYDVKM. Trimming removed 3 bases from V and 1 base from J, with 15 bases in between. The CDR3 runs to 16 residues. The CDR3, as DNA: TGTGCCAGCAGTTTTACCCGGCAGACAGTCCAAGAGACCCAGTACTTC. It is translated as CASSFTRQTVQETQYF.

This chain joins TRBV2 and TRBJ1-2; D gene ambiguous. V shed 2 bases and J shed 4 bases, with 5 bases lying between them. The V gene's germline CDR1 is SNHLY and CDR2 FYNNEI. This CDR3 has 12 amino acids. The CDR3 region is CASSENSYGYTF. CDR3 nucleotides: TGTGCCAGCAGTGAAAATAGCTATGGCTACACCTTC.

For the CDR3, the DNA is TGTGCCAGCAGGTATAGCGGGGACCCAGATACGCAGTATTTT. It is translated as CASRYSGDPDTQYF. The chain couples TRBV6-1 to TRBJ2-3; TRBD2 matches at 8 bases. Germline V gene sequence: CDR1 MNHNS, CDR2 SASEGT. V lost 6 bases and J lost 4; bases outside the gene matches: 6. The CDR3 sequence is 14 residues long.

The CDR3 DNA follows: TGTGCCAGCAGTGGCCCGGGAGGGAGCTCCTACGAGCAGTACTTC. It translates to CASSGPGGSSYEQYF. V gene TRBV28 combines with J gene TRBJ2-7; TRBD2 agrees at 8 bases. Germline CDR1 is MDHEN and CDR2 is SYDVKM. V was pared by 5 bases and J by 0 bases, with 6 bases of the junction left unmatched. The CDR3 has 15 amino acids.

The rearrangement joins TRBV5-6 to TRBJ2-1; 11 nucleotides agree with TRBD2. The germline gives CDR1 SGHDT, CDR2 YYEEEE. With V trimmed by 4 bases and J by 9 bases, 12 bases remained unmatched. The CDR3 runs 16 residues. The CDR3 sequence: CASSPDTSGSSGEQFF. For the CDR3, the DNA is TGTGCCAGCAGCCCGGACACTAGCGGGAGCTCTGGTGAGCAGTTCTTC.

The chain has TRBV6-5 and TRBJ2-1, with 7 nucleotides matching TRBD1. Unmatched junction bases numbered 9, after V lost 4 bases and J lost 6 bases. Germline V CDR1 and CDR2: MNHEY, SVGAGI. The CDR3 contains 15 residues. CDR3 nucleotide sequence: TGTGCCAGCAGTTCGAAGGGGGCCGGTTTCAATGAGCAGTTCTTC. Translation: CASSSKGAGFNEQFF.

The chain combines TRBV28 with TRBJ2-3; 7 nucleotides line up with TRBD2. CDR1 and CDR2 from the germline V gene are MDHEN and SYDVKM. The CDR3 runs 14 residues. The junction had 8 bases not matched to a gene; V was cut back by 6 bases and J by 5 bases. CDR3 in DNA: TGTGCCAGCAGGGCGAGCGGGGTGGTAGATACGCAGTATTTT. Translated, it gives CASRASGVVDTQYF.

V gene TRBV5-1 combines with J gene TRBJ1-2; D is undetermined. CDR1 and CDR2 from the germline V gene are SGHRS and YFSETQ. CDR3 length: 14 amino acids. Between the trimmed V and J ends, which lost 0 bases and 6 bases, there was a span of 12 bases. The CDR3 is CASSLAGDLNGYTF. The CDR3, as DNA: TGCGCCAGCAGCTTGGCCGGAGATTTGAATGGCTACACCTTC.

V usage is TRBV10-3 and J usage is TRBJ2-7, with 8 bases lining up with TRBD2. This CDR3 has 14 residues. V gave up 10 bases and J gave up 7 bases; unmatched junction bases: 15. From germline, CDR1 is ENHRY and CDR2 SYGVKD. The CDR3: CATSSPSGPSEQYF. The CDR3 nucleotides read TGTGCCACGTCTTCCCCTAGCGGGCCTAGTGAGCAGTACTTC.

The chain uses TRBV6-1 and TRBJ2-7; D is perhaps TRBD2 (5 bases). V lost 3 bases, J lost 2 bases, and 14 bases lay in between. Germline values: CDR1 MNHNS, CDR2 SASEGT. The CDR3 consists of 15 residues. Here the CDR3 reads CASSETLAVPYEQYF. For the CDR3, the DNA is TGTGCCAGCAGTGAGACGCTAGCCGTCCCCTACGAGCAGTACTTC.

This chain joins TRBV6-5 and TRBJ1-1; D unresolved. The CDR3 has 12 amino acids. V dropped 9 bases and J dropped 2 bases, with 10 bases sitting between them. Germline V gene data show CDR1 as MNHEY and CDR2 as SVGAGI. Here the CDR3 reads CASRSVNTEAFF. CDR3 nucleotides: TGTGCCAGTCGGTCGGTTAACACTGAAGCTTTCTTT.

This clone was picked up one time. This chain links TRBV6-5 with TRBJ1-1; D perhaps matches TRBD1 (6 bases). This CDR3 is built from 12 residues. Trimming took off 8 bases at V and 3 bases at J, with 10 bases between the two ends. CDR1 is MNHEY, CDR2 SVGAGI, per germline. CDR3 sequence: CASQGRYTEAFF. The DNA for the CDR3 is TGTGCCAGCCAGGGGCGGTACACTGAAGCTTTCTTT.

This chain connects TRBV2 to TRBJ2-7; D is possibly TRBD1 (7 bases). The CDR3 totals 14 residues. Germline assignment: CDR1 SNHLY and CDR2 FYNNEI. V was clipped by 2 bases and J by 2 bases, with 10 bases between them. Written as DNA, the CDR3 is TGTGCCAGCAGTGAACAGGGGGAGGCCTACGAGCAGTACTTC. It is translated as CASSEQGEAYEQYF.

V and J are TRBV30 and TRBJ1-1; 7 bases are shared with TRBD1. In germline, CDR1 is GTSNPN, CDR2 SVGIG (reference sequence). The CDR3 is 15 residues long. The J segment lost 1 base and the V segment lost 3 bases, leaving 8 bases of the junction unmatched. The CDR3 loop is CAWSKRDRRNTEAFF. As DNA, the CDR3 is TGTGCCTGGAGCAAAAGGGACAGAAGGAACACTGAAGCTTTCTTT.

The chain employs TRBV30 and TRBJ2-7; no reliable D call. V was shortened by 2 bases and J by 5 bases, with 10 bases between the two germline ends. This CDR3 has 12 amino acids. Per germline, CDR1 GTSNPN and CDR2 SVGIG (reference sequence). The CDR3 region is CAWSTTVNEQYF. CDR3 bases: TGTGCCTGGAGTACTACCGTGAACGAGCAGTACTTC.

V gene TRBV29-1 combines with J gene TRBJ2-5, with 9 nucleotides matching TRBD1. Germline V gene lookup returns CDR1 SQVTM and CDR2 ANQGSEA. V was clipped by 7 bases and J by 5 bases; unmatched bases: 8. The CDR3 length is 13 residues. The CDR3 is CSGKTGGMETQYF. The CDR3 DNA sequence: TGCAGCGGAAAGACAGGGGGTATGGAGACCCAGTACTTC.

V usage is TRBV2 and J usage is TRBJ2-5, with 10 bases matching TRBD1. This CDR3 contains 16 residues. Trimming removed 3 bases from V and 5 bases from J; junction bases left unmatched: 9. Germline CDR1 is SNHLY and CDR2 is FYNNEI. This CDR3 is CASSDRGTGVGETQYF. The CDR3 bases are TGTGCCAGCAGTGACAGAGGGACAGGGGTCGGGGAGACCCAGTACTTC.

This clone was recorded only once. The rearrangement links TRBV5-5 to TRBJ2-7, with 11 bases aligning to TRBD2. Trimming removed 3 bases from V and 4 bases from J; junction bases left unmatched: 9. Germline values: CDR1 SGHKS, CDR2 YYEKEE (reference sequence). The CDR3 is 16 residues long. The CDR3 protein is CASSWGLAGGGYEQYF. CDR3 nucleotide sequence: TGTGCCAGCAGCTGGGGGCTAGCGGGAGGCGGGTACGAGCAGTACTTC.

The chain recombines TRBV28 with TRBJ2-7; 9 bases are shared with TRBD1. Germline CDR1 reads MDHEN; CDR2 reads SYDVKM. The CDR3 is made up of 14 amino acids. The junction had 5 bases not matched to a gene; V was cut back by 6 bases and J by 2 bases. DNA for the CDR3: TGTGCCAGCAGGGGGACAGGGAATACCTACGAGCAGTACTTC. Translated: CASRGTGNTYEQYF.

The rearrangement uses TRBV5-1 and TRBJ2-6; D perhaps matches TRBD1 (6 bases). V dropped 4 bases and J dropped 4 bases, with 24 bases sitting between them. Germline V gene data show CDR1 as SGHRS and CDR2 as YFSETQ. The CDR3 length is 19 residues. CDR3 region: CASSPLWTAAMGGANVLTF. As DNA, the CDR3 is TGCGCCAGCAGCCCCCTCTGGACAGCCGCGATGGGGGGGGCCAACGTCCTGACTTTC.

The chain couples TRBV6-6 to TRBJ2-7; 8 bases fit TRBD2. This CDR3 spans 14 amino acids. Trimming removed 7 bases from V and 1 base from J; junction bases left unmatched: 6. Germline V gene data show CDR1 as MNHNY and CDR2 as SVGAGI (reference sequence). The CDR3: CASTRAGGSYEQYF. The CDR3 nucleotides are TGTGCCAGCACTAGGGCGGGAGGTTCCTACGAGCAGTACTTC.

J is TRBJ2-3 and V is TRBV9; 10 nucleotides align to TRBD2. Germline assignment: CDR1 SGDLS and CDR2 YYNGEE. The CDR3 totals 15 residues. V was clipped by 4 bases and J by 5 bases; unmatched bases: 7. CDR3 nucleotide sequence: TGTGCCAGCAGCTGGAGCGGGAGGGCCGGAGATACGCAGTATTTT. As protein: CASSWSGRAGDTQYF. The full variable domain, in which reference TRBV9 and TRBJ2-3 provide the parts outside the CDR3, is DSGVTQTPKHLITATGQRVTLRCSPRSGDLSVYWYQQSLDQGLQFLIQYYNGEERAKGNILERFSAQQFPDLHSELNLSSLELGDSALYFCASSWSGRAGDTQYFGPGTRLTVL.

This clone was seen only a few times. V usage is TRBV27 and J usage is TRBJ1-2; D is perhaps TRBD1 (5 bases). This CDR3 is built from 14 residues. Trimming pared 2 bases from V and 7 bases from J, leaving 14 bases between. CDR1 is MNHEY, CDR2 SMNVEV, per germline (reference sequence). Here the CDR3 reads CASSLAGQWGGYTF. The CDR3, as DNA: TGTGCCAGCAGTTTAGCGGGGCAATGGGGTGGCTACACCTTC.

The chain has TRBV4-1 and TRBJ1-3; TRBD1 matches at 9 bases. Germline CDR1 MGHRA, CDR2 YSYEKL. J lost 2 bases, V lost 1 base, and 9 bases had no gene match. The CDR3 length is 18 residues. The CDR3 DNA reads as TGCGCCAGCAGCCAAGGGCAACAGGGGGCGATTACTGGAAACACCATATATTTT. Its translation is CASSQGQQGAITGNTIYF.